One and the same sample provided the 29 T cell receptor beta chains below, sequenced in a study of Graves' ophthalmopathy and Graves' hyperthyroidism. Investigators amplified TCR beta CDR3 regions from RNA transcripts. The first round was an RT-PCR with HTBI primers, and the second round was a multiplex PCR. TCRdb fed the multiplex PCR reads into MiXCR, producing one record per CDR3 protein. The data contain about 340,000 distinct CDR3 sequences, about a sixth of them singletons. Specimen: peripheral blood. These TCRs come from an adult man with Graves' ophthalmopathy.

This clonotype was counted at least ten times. In nucleotides, the CDR3 is TGTGCCAGCAGCTTACGGGGACTTCGAAAGCCCGGGGAGCTGTTTTTT. Translated, it gives CASSLRGLRKPGELFF. The rearrangement links TRBV7-3 to TRBJ2-2; tentative D call: TRBD2 (6 bases). Per the germline V gene, CDR1 is SGHTA and CDR2 is FQGTGA. Trimming stripped 2 bases from V and 6 bases from J, with 16 bases between. The CDR3 loop spans 16 amino acids.

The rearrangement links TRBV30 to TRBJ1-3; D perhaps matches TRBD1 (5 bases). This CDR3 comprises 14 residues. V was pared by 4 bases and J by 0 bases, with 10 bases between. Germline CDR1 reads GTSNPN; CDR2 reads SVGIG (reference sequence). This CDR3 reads CAWNAGHSGNTIYF. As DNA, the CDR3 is TGTGCCTGGAACGCAGGACACTCTGGAAACACCATATATTTT.

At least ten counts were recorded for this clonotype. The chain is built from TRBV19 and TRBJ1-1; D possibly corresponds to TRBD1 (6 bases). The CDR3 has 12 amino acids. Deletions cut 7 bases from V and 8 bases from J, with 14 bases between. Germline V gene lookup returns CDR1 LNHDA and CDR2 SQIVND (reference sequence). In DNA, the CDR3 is TGTGCCAGTACGAACAAGGGGGAGGAAGCTTTCTTT. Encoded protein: CASTNKGEEAFF.

The CDR3 sequence is CASLKTITIRTSGTYEQYF. The CDR3, as DNA: TGTGCCAGCCTCAAAACGATAACTATTAGGACTAGCGGAACCTACGAGCAGTACTTC. The rearrangement joins TRBV6-2 or TRBV6-3 to TRBJ2-7, with 10 bases identical to TRBD2. CDR3 length equals 19 residues. V dropped 8 bases and J dropped 2; count of bases not matched to a gene: 21. Germline assignment: CDR1 MNHEY and CDR2 SVGEGT.

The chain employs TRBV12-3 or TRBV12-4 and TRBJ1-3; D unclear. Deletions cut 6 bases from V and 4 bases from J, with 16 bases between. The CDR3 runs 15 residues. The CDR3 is CASSLALSRGNTIYF. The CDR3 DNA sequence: TGTGCCAGCAGCCTCGCCTTATCTCGCGGAAACACCATATATTTT.

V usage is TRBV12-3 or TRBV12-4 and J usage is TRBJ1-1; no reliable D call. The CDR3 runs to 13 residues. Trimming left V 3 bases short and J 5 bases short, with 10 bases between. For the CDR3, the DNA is TGTGCCAGCAGTTTTAAGGTTGGTACTGAAGCTTTCTTT. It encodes CASSFKVGTEAFF.

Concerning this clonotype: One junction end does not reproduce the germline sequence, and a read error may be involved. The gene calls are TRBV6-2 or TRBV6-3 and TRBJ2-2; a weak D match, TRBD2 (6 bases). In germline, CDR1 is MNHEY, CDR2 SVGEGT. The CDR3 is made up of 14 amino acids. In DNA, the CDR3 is TGTGCCAGCAGTTACGGCAGCGGGTTCGGGGAGCTGTATTTT. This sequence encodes CASSYGSGFGELYF.

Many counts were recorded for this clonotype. The DNA for the CDR3 is TGTGCCACCAGTTCGGCGGCTCAGGAGACCCAGTACTTC. Translation gives CATSSAAQETQYF. This chain links TRBV24-1 with TRBJ2-5; no clear D gene. The CDR3 runs to 13 residues. The V end lost 6 bases, the J end lost 5 bases, and 12 bases lay between the germline ends. Germline V gene sequence: CDR1 KGHDR, CDR2 SFDVKD.

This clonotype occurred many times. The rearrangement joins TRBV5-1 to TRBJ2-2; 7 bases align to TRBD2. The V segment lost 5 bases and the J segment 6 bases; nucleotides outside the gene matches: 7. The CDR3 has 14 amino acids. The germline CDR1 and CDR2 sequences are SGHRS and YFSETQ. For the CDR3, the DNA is TGCGCCAGCAGGACTAGCAGTAGTTCCGGGGAGCTGTTTTTT. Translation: CASRTSSSSGELFF.

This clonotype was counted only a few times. The CDR3 spells CAWGTRWETQYF. Here the CDR3 DNA reads TGTGCCTGGGGGACTCGGTGGGAGACCCAGTACTTC. The chain employs TRBV30 and TRBJ2-5; D perhaps matches TRBD2 (6 bases). CDR1 and CDR2 from the germline V gene are GTSNPN and SVGIG (reference sequence). V lost 5 bases and J lost 5, with 12 bases in between. This CDR3 has 12 residues.

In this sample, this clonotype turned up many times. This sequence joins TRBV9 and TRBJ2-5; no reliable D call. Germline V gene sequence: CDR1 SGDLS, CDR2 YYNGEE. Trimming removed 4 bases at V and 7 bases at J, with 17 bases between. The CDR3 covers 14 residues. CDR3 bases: TGTGCCAGCAGCCCAAGGGTATCTACGGGGACCCAGTACTTC. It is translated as CASSPRVSTGTQYF.

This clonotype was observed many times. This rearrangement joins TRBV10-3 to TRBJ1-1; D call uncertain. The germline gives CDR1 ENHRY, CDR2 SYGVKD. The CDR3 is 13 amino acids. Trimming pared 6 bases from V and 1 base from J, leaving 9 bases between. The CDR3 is CAISVVANTEAFF. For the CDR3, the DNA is TGTGCCATCAGCGTAGTAGCGAACACTGAAGCTTTCTTT.

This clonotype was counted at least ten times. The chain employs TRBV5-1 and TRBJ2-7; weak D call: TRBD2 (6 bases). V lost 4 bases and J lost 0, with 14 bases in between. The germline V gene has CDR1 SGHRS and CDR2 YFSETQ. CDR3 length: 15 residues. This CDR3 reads CASSGDSHPSYEQYF. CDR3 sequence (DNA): TGCGCCAGCAGCGGGGACTCTCACCCCTCCTACGAGCAGTACTTC.

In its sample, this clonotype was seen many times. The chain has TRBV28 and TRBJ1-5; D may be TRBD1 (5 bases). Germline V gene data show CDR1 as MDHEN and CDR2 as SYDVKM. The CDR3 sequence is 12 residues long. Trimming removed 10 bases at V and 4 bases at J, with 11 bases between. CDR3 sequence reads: CATGGGNQPQHF. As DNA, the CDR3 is TGTGCCACCGGGGGGGGGAATCAGCCCCAGCATTTT.

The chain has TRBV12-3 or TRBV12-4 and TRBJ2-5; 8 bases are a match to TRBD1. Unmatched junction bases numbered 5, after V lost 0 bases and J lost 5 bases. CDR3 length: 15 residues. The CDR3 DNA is TGTGCCAGCAGTTTAGCCCAGGGGGCGGGGGAGACCCAGTACTTC. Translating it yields CASSLAQGAGETQYF.

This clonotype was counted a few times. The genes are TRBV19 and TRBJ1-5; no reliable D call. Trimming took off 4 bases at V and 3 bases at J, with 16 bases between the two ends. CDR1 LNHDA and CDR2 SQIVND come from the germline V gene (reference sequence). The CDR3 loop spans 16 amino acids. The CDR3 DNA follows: TGTGCCAGTAGTACCCTTCGACAATCGGACAATCAGCCCCAGCATTTT. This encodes CASSTLRQSDNQPQHF.

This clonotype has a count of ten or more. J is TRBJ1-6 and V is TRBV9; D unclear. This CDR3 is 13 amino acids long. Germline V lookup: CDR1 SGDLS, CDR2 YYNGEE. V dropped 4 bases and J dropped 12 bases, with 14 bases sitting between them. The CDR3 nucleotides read TGTGCCAGCAGCTATGGGGAGTTTCGACCCCTCCACTTT. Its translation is CASSYGEFRPLHF.

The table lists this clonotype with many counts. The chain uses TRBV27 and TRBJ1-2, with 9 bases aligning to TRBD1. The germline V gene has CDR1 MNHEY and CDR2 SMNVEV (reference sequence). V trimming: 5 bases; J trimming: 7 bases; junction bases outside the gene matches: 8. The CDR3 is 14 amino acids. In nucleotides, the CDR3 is TGTGCCAGCAGTCCGGGGACAGGGAACGGTGGCTACACCTTC. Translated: CASSPGTGNGGYTF.

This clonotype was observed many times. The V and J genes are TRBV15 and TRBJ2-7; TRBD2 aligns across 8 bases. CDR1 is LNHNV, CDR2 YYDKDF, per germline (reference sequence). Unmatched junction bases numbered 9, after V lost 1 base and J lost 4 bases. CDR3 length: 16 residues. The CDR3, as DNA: TGTGCCACCAGCAGAGCAAAGGGCAGCGGGGGATACGAGCAGTACTTC. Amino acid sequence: CATSRAKGSGGYEQYF.

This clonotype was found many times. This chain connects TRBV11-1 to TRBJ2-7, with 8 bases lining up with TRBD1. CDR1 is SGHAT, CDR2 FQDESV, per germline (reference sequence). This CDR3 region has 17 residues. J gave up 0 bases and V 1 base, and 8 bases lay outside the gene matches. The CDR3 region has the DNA TGTGCCAGCAGCTTAGTGGTGACAGGGGTACGCTCCTACGAGCAGTACTTC. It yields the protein CASSLVVTGVRSYEQYF.

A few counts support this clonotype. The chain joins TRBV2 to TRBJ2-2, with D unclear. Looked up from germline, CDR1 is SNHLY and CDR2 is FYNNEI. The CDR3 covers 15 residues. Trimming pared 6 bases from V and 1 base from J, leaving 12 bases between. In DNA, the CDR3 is TGTGCCAGCAGGAACGGACGGCTGAACACCGGGGAGCTGTTTTTT. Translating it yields CASRNGRLNTGELFF.

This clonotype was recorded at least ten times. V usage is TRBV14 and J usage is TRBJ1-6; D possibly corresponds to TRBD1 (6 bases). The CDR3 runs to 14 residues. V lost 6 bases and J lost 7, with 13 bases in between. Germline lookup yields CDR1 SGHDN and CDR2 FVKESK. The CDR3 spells CASSHAQGNSPLHF. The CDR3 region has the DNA TGTGCCAGCAGTCATGCCCAGGGGAATTCACCCCTCCACTTT.

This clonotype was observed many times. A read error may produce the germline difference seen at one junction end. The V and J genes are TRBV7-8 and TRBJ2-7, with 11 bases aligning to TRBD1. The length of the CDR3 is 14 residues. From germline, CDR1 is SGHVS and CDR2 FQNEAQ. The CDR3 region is CASSLAGTGGFLNF. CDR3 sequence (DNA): TGTGCCAGCAGCCTAGCCGGGACAGGGGGTTTCCTGAACTTC.

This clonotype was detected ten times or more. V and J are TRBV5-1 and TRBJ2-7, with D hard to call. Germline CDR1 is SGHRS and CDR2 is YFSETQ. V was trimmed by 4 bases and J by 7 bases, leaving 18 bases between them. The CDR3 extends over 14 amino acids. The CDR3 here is CASSLRAPREEQYF. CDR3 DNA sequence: TGCGCCAGCAGCCTCCGAGCTCCTCGAGAGGAGCAGTACTTC.

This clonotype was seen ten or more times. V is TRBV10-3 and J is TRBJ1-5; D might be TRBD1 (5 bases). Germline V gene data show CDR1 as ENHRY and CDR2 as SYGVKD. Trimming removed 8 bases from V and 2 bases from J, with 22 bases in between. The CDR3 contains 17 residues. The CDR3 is CAIGRRQGTVGNQPQHF. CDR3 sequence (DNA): TGTGCCATCGGGCGGAGGCAGGGAACAGTGGGCAATCAGCCCCAGCATTTT.

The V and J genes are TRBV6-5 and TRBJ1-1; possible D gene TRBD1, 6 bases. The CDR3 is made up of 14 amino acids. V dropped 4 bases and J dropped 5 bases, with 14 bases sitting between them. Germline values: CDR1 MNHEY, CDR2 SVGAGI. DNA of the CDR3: TGTGCCAGCAGTTTAGGGGGGGGCAAAACTGAAGCTTTCTTT. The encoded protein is CASSLGGGKTEAFF.

Here the CDR3 reads CASSRGGPVLHF. CDR3 DNA: TGTGCCAGCAGTCGCGGGGGACCAGTCCTCCACTTT. The rearrangement joins TRBV6-1 to TRBJ1-6; D is possibly TRBD1 (5 bases). The CDR3 has 12 residues. V gave up 5 bases and J gave up 15 bases, with 14 bases separating them. Germline loops: CDR1 MNHNS, CDR2 SASEGT.

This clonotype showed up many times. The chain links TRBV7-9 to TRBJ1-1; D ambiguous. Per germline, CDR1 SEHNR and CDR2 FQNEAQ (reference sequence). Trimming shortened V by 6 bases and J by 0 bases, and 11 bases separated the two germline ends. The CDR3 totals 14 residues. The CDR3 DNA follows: TGTGCCAGCAGGGATAGGGCCATGAACACTGAAGCTTTCTTT. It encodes CASRDRAMNTEAFF.

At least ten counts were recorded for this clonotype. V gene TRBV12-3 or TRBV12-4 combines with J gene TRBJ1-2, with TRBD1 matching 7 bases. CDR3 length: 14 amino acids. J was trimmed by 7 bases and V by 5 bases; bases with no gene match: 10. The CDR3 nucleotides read TGTGCCAGCAGTCAACGAAGGGACAGCCCTGGCTACACCTTC. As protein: CASSQRRDSPGYTF.